This T cell receptor (beta chain) was identified during a study of blood T cell repertoires in COVID-19. In the study overall: Acute-phase and convalescent COVID-19 samples originated in the United States, Italy and Spain. T cells, B-cell-depleted T cells, or PBMCs supplied cDNA or gDNA.

Seattle enrolled patients during active infection and tracked them longitudinally. V trimming: 3 bases; J trimming: 5 bases; junction bases outside the gene matches: 7. Per the germline V gene, CDR1 is SGHKS and CDR2 is YYEKEE (reference sequence). The CDR3 is made up of 14 amino acids. Per the original methods: How many nucleated cells were present was estimated from reference gene primer amplification. The repertoire was sequenced with immunoSEQ multiplex PCR; TCRdb's copy has only in-frame clones and lacks some. That table supplies the V and J calls and clone size; D and trimming were determined from the DNA. Altogether about 230,000 clones are present, around 81% being singletons, with the ten largest covering 7.5%.

This TCR was sampled from an elderly woman with COVID-19, enrolled during active disease. The rearrangement links TRBV5-5 to TRBJ1-2, with 7 bases that match TRBD1. What was sequenced was peripheral blood. CDR3 in amino acids: CASSSSQGEYGYTF. DNA for the CDR3: TGTGCCAGCAGCTCCTCTCAGGGGGAGTATGGCTACACCTTC. Looking up the rest from reference TRBV5-5 and TRBJ1-2 gives the full variable domain: DAGVTQSPTHLIKTRGQQVTLRCSPISGHKSVSWYQQVLGQGPQFIFQYYEKEERGRGNFPDRFSARQFPNYSSELNVNALLLGDSALYLCASSSSQGEYGYTFGSGTRLTVV.